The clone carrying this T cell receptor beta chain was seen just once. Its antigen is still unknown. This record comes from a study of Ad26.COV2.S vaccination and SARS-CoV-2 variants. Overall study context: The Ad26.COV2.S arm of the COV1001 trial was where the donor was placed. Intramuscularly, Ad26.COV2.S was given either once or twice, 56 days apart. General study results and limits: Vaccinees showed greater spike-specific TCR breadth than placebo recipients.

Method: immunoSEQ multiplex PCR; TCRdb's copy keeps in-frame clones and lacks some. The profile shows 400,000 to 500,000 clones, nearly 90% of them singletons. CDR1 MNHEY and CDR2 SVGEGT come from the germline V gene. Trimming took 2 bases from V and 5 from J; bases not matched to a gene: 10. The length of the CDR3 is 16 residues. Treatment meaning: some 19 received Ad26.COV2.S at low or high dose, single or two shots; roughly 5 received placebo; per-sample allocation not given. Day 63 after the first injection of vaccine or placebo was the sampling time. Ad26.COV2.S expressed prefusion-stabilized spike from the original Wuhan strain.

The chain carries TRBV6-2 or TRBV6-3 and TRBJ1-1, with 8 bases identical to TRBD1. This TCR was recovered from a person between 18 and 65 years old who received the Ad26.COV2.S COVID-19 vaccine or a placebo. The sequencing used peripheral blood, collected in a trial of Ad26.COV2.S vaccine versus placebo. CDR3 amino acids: CASSYVPWTGQTEAFF. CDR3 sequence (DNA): TGTGCCAGCAGTTACGTCCCCTGGACAGGGCAGACTGAAGCTTTCTTT.